These 8 T cell receptor beta chains originate from one sample sequenced in a study of PD-1 blockade in mismatch repair-deficient tumors. Measured with immunoSEQ multiplex PCR; TCRdb has only the in-frame clones, and not every one. The repertoire holds 38,000 or so clones, with around 83% as singletons. Sequencing was performed on peripheral blood, taken 76 weeks after starting pembrolizumab. The receptors stem from an adult with mismatch repair-deficient cancer.

This rearrangement joins TRBV14 to TRBJ2-1, with 7 bases lining up with TRBD2. V gave up 1 base and J gave up 4 bases; unmatched junction bases: 7. The V gene's germline CDR1 is SGHDN and CDR2 FVKESK. CDR3 length: 16 residues. CDR3 DNA: TGTGCCAGCAGCCAAGGGACCGGGAGGATTTACAATGAGCAGTTCTTC. Its translation: CASSQGTGRIYNEQFF.

The chain combines TRBV9 with TRBJ2-5, with D possibly being TRBD2 (6 bases). Germline CDR1 and CDR2: SGDLS and YYNGEE. This CDR3 is built from 15 residues. Trimming removed 0 bases from V and 5 bases from J, with 14 bases in between. CDR3 DNA: TGTGCCAGCAGCGTAGACTCGGGAGATTGGGAGACCCAGTACTTC. This encodes CASSVDSGDWETQYF.

The chain couples TRBV7-6 to TRBJ2-5, with D unresolved. CDR3 length: 13 amino acids. CDR1 is SGHVS and CDR2 is FNYEAQ in the germline V gene. Trimming stripped 5 bases from V and 6 bases from J, with 13 bases between. CDR3 coding DNA: TGTGCCAGCAGCCCCACTGACTTAAAGACCCAGTACTTC. It specifies CASSPTDLKTQYF.

The rearrangement links TRBV15 to TRBJ1-4; D possibly corresponds to TRBD1 (5 bases). This CDR3 has 15 residues. Trimming took 0 bases from V and 5 from J, leaving 10 bases between them. Germline V CDR1 and CDR2: LNHNV, YYDKDF (reference sequence). CDR3 sequence: CATSRDTGENEKLFF. In nucleotides, the CDR3 is TGTGCCACCAGCAGAGATACAGGAGAAAATGAAAAACTGTTTTTT.

This clone has a single count. The sample has other DNA sequences that encode this CDR3 too. The DNA for the CDR3 is TGTGCCAGCAGCCCCACAAGGGAAGAGACCCAGTACTTC. As protein: CASSPTREETQYF. The V call is TRBV7-3, the J call TRBJ2-5; D unresolved. Germline lookup yields CDR1 SGHTA and CDR2 FQGTGA. This CDR3 contains 13 residues. V gave up 5 bases and J gave up 3 bases, with 10 bases separating them.

The chain employs TRBV5-6 and TRBJ1-3; D remains ambiguous. The CDR3 covers 15 residues. Germline CDR1 and CDR2: SGHDT and YYEEEE. Trimming left V 0 bases short and J 0 bases short, with 7 bases between. Here the CDR3 reads CASSLVAVSGNTIYF. The CDR3 nucleotides read TGTGCCAGCAGCTTGGTGGCCGTCTCTGGAAACACCATATATTTT.

The rearrangement links TRBV27 to TRBJ2-3; D remains unclear. The CDR3 totals 13 residues. V lost 6 bases and J lost 0, with 7 bases in between. Germline CDR1 reads MNHEY; CDR2 reads SMNVEV (reference sequence). CDR3 sequence reads: CASRSYSTDTQYF. The CDR3 DNA is TGTGCCAGCAGGAGCTATAGCACAGATACGCAGTATTTT.

The rearrangement links TRBV6-6 to TRBJ2-7; no clear D. With 6 bases removed from V and 3 bases from J, the gap between germline ends came to 6 bases. CDR1 and CDR2 (germline): MNHNY, SVGAGI (reference sequence). This CDR3 has 11 residues. CDR3 in amino acids: CASRKGYEQYF. As DNA, the CDR3 is TGTGCCAGCAGAAAGGGCTACGAGCAGTACTTC.